This TCR beta chain was profiled in a study of cytomegalovirus exposure and HLA in healthy donors. Points on this clone: The antigen is unknown.

13 Jbeta primers and 60 Vbeta primers were used for the PCR. Original handling: Per a later analysis, the number of unique TCR beta chains was around 80 million, of which about 11 million were shared. Repertoires were generated with immunoSEQ multiplex PCR, while TCRdb's copy carries only in-frame clones and drops some. That table gives V, J and clone size, and the DNA gave D and trimming. The top ten hold less than 3.5% of the sample, which has about 150,000 clones, around 85% seen once. The study, taken as a whole, reports: Clonal expansion, a later analysis showed, was greater in HLA-associated TCR beta chains than in equally common others. Earlier findings revealed that most TCR beta V segments proved productive either about 87% or about 30% of the time. A later analysis revealed that TCR association rates differed between HLA loci, peaking at DRB1 and bottoming out at HLA-C.

The sequence derives from a woman younger than 45 in good health and CMV-seronegative. Material for sequencing was PBMCs.

The CDR3 DNA follows: TGCGCCAGCAGCCAAGACCACAGGGCACCCCTCCACTTT. This codes for CASSQDHRAPLHF. This rearrangement joins TRBV4-3 to TRBJ1-6; a weak D match, TRBD1 (6 bases). The CDR3 spans 13 residues. V was cut by 0 bases and J by 11 bases, with 8 bases left in between. In germline, CDR1 is LGHNA, CDR2 YSLEER.